Below are 17 T cell receptor beta chains sequenced from a single sample in a study of cytomegalovirus exposure and HLA in healthy donors. PCR involved 60 Vbeta and 13 Jbeta primers. Here immunoSEQ multiplex PCR was the method, and the copy in TCRdb shows in-frame clones only, minus some. Here the sample spans 150,000 to 200,000 clones, about 88% being singletons. Sequencing used PBMCs. The receptors were gathered from a woman under 30 in good health and CMV-seronegative.

The CDR3 loop reads CASTPTGGNTEAFF. The CDR3 coding sequence is TGTGCCAGTACCCCGACAGGAGGAAACACTGAAGCTTTCTTT. The chain recombines TRBV5-4 with TRBJ1-1, with D perhaps TRBD1 (6 bases). CDR1 and CDR2 from the germline V gene are SGHNT and YYREEE (reference sequence). This CDR3 spans 14 amino acids. Between the trimmed V and J ends, which lost 8 bases and 2 bases, there was a span of 16 bases.

The gene calls are TRBV20-1 and TRBJ1-2; TRBD1 matches at 11 bases. The germline V gene encodes CDR1 DFQATT and CDR2 SNEGSKA (reference sequence). The CDR3 length is 10 residues. CDR3 sequence: CGTGGYGYTF. In DNA form, the CDR3 reads TGCGGGACAGGGGGCTATGGCTACACCTTC.

This clone has only one observation. The V and J genes are TRBV5-1 and TRBJ2-1; weak D call: TRBD2 (6 bases). The germline CDR1 and CDR2 sequences are SGHRS and YFSETQ. V lost 0 bases and J 7 bases, leaving 8 bases between the germline ends. This CDR3 has 13 residues. The CDR3 protein is CASSLAGVNEQFF. For the CDR3, the DNA is TGCGCCAGCAGCTTGGCGGGAGTGAATGAGCAGTTCTTC. Filled out from reference TRBV5-1 and TRBJ2-1, the complete variable domain reads KAGVTQTPRYLIKTRGQQVTLSCSPISGHRSVSWYQQTPGQGLQFLFEYFSETQRNKGNFPGRFSGRQFSNSRSEMNVSTLELGDSALYLCASSLAGVNEQFFGPGTRLTVL.

The gene calls are TRBV5-1 and TRBJ2-7; TRBD1 matches at 9 bases. V shed 3 bases and J 7 bases; nucleotides not matched to a gene: 8. This CDR3 contains 14 residues. The germline V gene encodes CDR1 SGHRS and CDR2 YFSETQ. The CDR3 is CASSSGEDRGEQYF. CDR3 sequence (DNA): TGCGCCAGCAGCTCGGGGGAGGACAGGGGAGAGCAGTACTTC. The full variable domain, in which reference TRBV5-1 and TRBJ2-7 provide the parts outside the CDR3, is KAGVTQTPRYLIKTRGQQVTLSCSPISGHRSVSWYQQTPGQGLQFLFEYFSETQRNKGNFPGRFSGRQFSNSRSEMNVSTLELGDSALYLCASSSGEDRGEQYFGPGTRLTVT.

V gene TRBV2 combines with J gene TRBJ2-1; 10 bases match TRBD2. Germline CDR1 SNHLY, CDR2 FYNNEI. The CDR3 consists of 17 residues. V was pared by 4 bases and J by 0 bases, with 6 bases of the junction left unmatched. This chain's CDR3 is CASSVPSGRSSYNEQFF. CDR3 DNA: TGTGCCAGCAGTGTTCCTAGCGGGAGAAGCTCCTACAATGAGCAGTTCTTC. Complete variable domain (other parts from reference TRBV2 and TRBJ2-1): EPEVTQTPSHQVTQMGQEVILRCVPISNHLYFYWYRQILGQKVEFLVSFYNNEISEKSEIFDDQFSVERPDGSNFTLKIRSTKLEDSAMYFCASSVPSGRSSYNEQFFGPGTRLTVL.

The chain is built from TRBV2 and TRBJ1-4, with D unresolved. The germline V gene has CDR1 SNHLY and CDR2 FYNNEI. V lost 7 bases and J 10 bases, leaving 19 bases between the germline ends. This CDR3 is built from 14 residues. The CDR3 sequence is CASKPGAPEGKLFF. CDR3 bases: TGTGCCAGCAAACCGGGAGCCCCGGAGGGAAAACTGTTTTTT.

V usage is TRBV15 and J usage is TRBJ2-3, with 10 bases matching TRBD1. This CDR3 has 16 amino acids. V lost 2 bases and J lost 0; bases outside the gene matches: 2. The V gene's germline CDR1 is LNHNV and CDR2 YYDKDF (reference sequence). This CDR3 reads CATSRRQGASTDTQYF. CDR3 nucleotides: TGTGCCACCAGCAGACGACAGGGGGCTAGCACAGATACGCAGTATTTT.

The V and J genes are TRBV27 and TRBJ1-5; D unclear. This CDR3 has 17 residues. Germline lookup yields CDR1 MNHEY and CDR2 SMNVEV (reference sequence). V was trimmed by 6 bases and J by 0 bases, leaving 18 bases between them. The CDR3 loop reads CASRLTQGDYSNQPQHF. Written as DNA, the CDR3 is TGTGCCAGCAGACTTACCCAAGGAGACTATAGCAATCAGCCCCAGCATTTT.

This chain uses TRBV19 with TRBJ1-6, with a possible D match to TRBD1 (6 bases). The germline V gene has CDR1 LNHDA and CDR2 SQIVND (reference sequence). CDR3 length equals 17 residues. Trimming removed 0 bases at V and 7 bases at J, with 16 bases between. The CDR3 sequence is CASSIDLQGIGNSPLHF. The CDR3 bases are TGTGCCAGTAGTATAGATTTACAGGGAATTGGGAATTCACCCCTCCACTTT.

The rearrangement links TRBV27 to TRBJ2-7; TRBD1 aligns across 10 bases. Germline-derived CDR1 and CDR2 are MNHEY and SMNVEV (reference sequence). This CDR3 spans 14 amino acids. Trimming removed 5 bases from V and 5 bases from J; junction bases left unmatched: 6. The CDR3 coding sequence is TGTGCCAGCAGTCCCCTGGACAGGGGGGACGAGCAGTACTTC. This sequence encodes CASSPLDRGDEQYF.

CDR3: CASKALMNTEAFF. As DNA, the CDR3 is TGTGCCAGTAAAGCCTTAATGAACACTGAAGCTTTCTTT. The rearrangement joins TRBV19 to TRBJ1-1, with D hard to call. Germline V gene data show CDR1 as LNHDA and CDR2 as SQIVND (reference sequence). The CDR3 totals 13 residues. Trimming took 7 bases from V and 0 from J, leaving 9 bases between them.

The chain recombines TRBV27 with TRBJ1-5, with 8 bases identical to TRBD1. Germline CDR1 and CDR2: MNHEY and SMNVEV (reference sequence). V lost 5 bases and J lost 0; bases outside the gene matches: 9. This CDR3 is 17 amino acids long. The CDR3 loop is CASSTGQGLFSNQPQHF. The CDR3 nucleotides read TGTGCCAGCAGTACAGGACAGGGCCTTTTTAGCAATCAGCCCCAGCATTTT.

The CDR3 sequence: CASGWSGQGNNVLTF. CDR3 nucleotides: TGTGCCAGCGGTTGGTCGGGACAGGGAAATAACGTCCTGACTTTC. V is TRBV6-1 and J is TRBJ2-6; TRBD1 matches 9 bases. Looked up from germline, CDR1 is MNHNS and CDR2 is SASEGT. This CDR3 region has 15 residues. Trimming at V came to 8 bases and at J to 10 bases, leaving 12 bases not matched to a gene.

The V call is TRBV4-1, the J call TRBJ2-4; D is unclear. CDR1 MGHRA and CDR2 YSYEKL come from the germline V gene. The CDR3 totals 14 residues. V was trimmed by 4 bases and J by 3 bases, leaving 10 bases between them. The DNA of the CDR3 is TGCGCCAGCAGCCGCCCGGGTGGCAAAAACATTCAGTACTTC. Protein: CASSRPGGKNIQYF.

The chain carries TRBV7-9 and TRBJ1-6; the D is unclear. Trimming pared 3 bases from V and 8 bases from J, leaving 14 bases between. The germline gives CDR1 SEHNR, CDR2 FQNEAQ (reference sequence). The CDR3 length is 15 residues. The DNA for the CDR3 is TGTGCCAGCAGCTTTACGGGGAGAGGTGATTCACCCCTCCACTTT. It is translated as CASSFTGRGDSPLHF.

This chain joins TRBV4-1 and TRBJ2-7; possible D gene TRBD1, 6 bases. Looked up from germline, CDR1 is MGHRA and CDR2 is YSYEKL. Deletions cut 0 bases from V and 7 bases from J, with 16 bases between. This CDR3 contains 15 residues. The CDR3 protein is CASSQEGAVLLEQYF. As DNA, the CDR3 is TGCGCCAGCAGCCAAGAGGGGGCAGTCCTGCTGGAGCAGTACTTC.

The V gene is TRBV27, the J gene TRBJ2-1, with a possible D match to TRBD2 (5 bases). The CDR3 has 16 amino acids. Germline CDR1 reads MNHEY; CDR2 reads SMNVEV (reference sequence). V was shortened by 5 bases and J by 0 bases, with 14 bases between the two germline ends. In DNA, the CDR3 is TGTGCCAGCAGTCCCTCGACTGGAGGCTCCTACAATGAGCAGTTCTTC. Its protein product is CASSPSTGGSYNEQFF.